These T cell receptor beta chains were read from a single sample in a study of identical twins. MiXCR, run by TCRdb on the 5' RACE reads, gives a single entry per CDR3 protein. The table lists over 250,000 distinct CDR3 sequences, 8% to 9.5% of them singletons. In addition, the sample was reused for a study of yellow fever vaccine responses in identical twins.

Sequenced sample: CD8+ T cells sorted from blood. Every receptor here comes from a woman aged 18-35 years in good health. Each CDR3 is given with its conserved first and last residue. Each record gives: clone size, V gene, CDR3 length, D gene, J gene, CDR3 DNA, CDR3 protein. A D gene is named only where the DNA matches it firmly. Only some rows state a clone size, as once, few, many or a class for expanded clones.

>NA|TRBV2|15|NA|TRBJ2-5
TGTGCCAGCAGTGATTTAGGGGCCACCCAAGAGACCCAGTACTTC
CASSDLGATQETQYF
>few|TRBV18|17|NA|TRBJ1-1
TGTGCCAGCTCACTGGGCCCGAGGGCAACCGTGAACACTGAAGCTTTCTTT
CASSLGPRATVNTEAFF
>few|TRBV7-9|15|NA|TRBJ2-5
TGTGCCAGCAGCTTAGAAATTGGTGTAATGGTGACCCAGTACTTC
CASSLEIGVMVTQYF
>many|TRBV11-1|18|NA|TRBJ2-7
TGTGCCAGCAGCCGACCTTCAGACAGCGCTTTTTCTTCCTACGAGCAGTACTTC
CASSRPSDSAFSSYEQYF
>NA|TRBV12-3/TRBV12-4|17|TRBD1|TRBJ2-2
TGTGCCAGCAGCCCGCTCACAGGGGTCCTCAACACCGGGGAGCTGTTTTTT
CASSPLTGVLNTGELFF
>NA|TRBV7-9|15|NA|TRBJ2-7
TGTGCCAGCAGCTCGGGACATCTGAGCTCCTACGAGCAGTACTTC
CASSSGHLSSYEQYF
>many|TRBV27|17|NA|TRBJ1-5
TGTGCCAGCAGTTCGTCCCATGTCCGAGGGGGGAATCAGCCCCAGCATTTT
CASSSSHVRGGNQPQHF
>few|TRBV15|16|NA|TRBJ2-3
TGTGCCACCAGCAGCGGTCAGACCAGTAGCACAGATACGCAGTATTTT
CATSSGQTSSTDTQYF
>few|TRBV20-1|17|NA|TRBJ1-3
TGCAGTGCTAGAGACCGGGGACTGGGAGTACAGGGAAACACCATATATTTT
CSARDRGLGVQGNTIYF
>NA|TRBV9|14|NA|TRBJ2-2
TGTGCCAGCAGCGTAGGGGGCTCTGGCGGGGAGCTGTTTTTT
CASSVGGSGGELFF
>few|TRBV12-3/TRBV12-4|13|TRBD2|TRBJ2-1
TGTGCCAGCAGTGTACTAGCGGGGGATGAGCAGTTCTTC
CASSVLAGDEQFF
>NA|TRBV4-1|16|NA|TRBJ2-3
TGCGCCAGCAGCATTCGACAGGCCCTTGGTTCAGATACGCAGTATTTT
CASSIRQALGSDTQYF
>NA|TRBV29-1|15|TRBD2|TRBJ2-4
TGCAGCGTTTGCCTAGCGGGGGGGCTGCTAAACATTCAGTACTTC
CSVCLAGGLLNIQYF
>many|TRBV9|15|TRBD1|TRBJ2-5
TGTGCCAGCAGCGATGGGGGACAGACTCAAGAGACCCAGTACTTC
CASSDGGQTQETQYF
>many|TRBV4-2|11|NA|TRBJ1-1
TGTGCCAGCAGCCAAGACAGTGAAGCTTTCTTT
CASSQDSEAFF
>NA|TRBV10-3|14|TRBD2|TRBJ2-1
TGTGCCACCGGTGAGGGCGGGAGCGAGGCGGAGCAGTTCTTC
CATGEGGSEAEQFF
>many|TRBV10-2|15|TRBD2|TRBJ2-1
TGCGCCAGCAGTTACTTGACTAGCGGCTACAATGAGCAGTTCTTC
CASSYLTSGYNEQFF
>few|TRBV10-3|12|NA|TRBJ2-5
TGTGCCATCAGTGAACTTCAAGAGACCCAGTACTTC
CAISELQETQYF